Included here is one TCR beta chain sequence, with context. As originally analysed: By means of reference gene primer amplification, nucleated cell counts were estimated. TCRdb's table, derived via immunoSEQ multiplex PCR, lists solely in-frame clones and lacks some. That table furnishes V, J and clone size, whereas the DNA furnished D and trimming. The sample has 75,000 to 95,000 clones; around 80% are singletons. This CDR3 spans 16 amino acids. Germline V gene sequence: CDR1 LGHNA, CDR2 YNFKEQ. Trimming took 0 bases from V and 4 from J, leaving 15 bases between them. This entry comes from a study of blood T cell repertoires in COVID-19. About the study: The samples span acute and convalescent COVID-19 from the United States, Italy and Spain. PBMCs, B-cell-depleted T cells, or T cells provided the cDNA or gDNA that made up the material.

Sample: peripheral blood. The chain couples TRBV4-2 to TRBJ2-5, with a weak D call TRBD1 (5 bases). This clonotype was sampled from a man in his 60s with acute or convalescent COVID-19. The CDR3 protein is CASSQENRQGGETQYF. Here the CDR3 DNA reads TGTGCCAGCAGCCAAGAGAATCGCCAGGGTGGAGAGACCCAGTACTTC.